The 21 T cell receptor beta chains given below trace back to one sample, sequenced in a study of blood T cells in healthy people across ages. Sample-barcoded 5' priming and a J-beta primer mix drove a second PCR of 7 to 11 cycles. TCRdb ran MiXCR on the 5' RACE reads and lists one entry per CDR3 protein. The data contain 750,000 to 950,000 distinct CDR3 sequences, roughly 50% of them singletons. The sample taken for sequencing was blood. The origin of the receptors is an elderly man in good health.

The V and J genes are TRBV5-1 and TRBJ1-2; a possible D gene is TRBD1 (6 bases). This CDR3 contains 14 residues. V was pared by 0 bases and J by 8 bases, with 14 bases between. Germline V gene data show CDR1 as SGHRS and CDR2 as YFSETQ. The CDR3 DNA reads TGCGCCAGCAGCTTGGCCGGCAGGGGAGAAGGCTACACCTTC. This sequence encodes CASSLAGRGEGYTF.

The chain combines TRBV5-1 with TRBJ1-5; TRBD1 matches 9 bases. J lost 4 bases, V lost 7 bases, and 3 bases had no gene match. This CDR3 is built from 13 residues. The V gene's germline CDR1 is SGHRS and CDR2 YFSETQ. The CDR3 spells CASRDRENQPQHF. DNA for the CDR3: TGCGCCAGCCGGGACAGGGAAAATCAGCCCCAGCATTTT.

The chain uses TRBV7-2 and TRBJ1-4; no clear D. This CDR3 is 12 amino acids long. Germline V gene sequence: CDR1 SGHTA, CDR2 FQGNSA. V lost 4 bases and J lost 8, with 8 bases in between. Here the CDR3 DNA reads TGTGCCAGCAGCTCCCAACGCGAAAAACTGTTTTTT. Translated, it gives CASSSQREKLFF.

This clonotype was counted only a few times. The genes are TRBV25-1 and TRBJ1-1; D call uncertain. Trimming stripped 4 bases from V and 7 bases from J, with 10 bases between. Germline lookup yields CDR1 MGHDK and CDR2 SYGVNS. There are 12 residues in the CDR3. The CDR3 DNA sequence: TGTGCCAGCAGTGCTTACACGGATGAAGCTTTCTTT. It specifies CASSAYTDEAFF.

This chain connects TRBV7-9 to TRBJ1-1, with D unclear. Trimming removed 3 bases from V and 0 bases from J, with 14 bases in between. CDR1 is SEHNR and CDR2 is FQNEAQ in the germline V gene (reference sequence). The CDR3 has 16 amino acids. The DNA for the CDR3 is TGTGCCAGCAGCTTCCCCCGTGGACTCATGAACACTGAAGCTTTCTTT. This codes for CASSFPRGLMNTEAFF.

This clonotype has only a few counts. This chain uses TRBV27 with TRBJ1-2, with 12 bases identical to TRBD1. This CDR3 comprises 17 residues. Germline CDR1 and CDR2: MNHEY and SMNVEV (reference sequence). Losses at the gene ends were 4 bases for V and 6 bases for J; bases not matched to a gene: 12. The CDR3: CASSSRDRGLSGDGYTF. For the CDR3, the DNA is TGTGCCAGCAGTTCCCGGGACAGGGGGCTCTCGGGAGATGGCTACACCTTC.

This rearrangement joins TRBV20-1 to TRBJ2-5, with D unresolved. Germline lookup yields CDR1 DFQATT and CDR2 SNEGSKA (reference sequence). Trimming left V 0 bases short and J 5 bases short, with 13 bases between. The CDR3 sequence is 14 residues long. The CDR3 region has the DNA TGCAGTGCTAGAGATCCCCGCCGTGGCGAGACCCAGTACTTC. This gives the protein CSARDPRRGETQYF.

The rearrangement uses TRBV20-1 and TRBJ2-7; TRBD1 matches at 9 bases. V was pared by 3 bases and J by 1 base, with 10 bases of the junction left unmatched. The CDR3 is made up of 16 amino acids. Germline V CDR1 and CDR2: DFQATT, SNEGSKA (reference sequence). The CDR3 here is CSARGQGIARSYEQYF. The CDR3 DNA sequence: TGCAGTGCTAGGGGACAGGGTATCGCTCGGTCCTACGAGCAGTACTTC.

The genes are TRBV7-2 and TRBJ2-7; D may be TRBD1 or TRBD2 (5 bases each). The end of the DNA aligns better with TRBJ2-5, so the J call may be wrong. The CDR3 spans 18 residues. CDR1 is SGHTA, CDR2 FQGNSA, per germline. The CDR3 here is CASSLVVAEGTLRETQYF. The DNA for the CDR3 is TGTGCCAGCAGCTTAGTGGTGGCGGAAGGGACGTTAAGAGAGACCCAGTACTTC.

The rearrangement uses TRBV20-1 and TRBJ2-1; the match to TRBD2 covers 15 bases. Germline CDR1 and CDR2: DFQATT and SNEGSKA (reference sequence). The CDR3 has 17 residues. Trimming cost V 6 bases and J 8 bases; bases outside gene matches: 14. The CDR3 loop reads CSAQGLAGGLVWDEQFF. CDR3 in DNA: TGCAGTGCACAGGGACTAGCGGGAGGTTTGGTGTGGGATGAGCAGTTCTTC.

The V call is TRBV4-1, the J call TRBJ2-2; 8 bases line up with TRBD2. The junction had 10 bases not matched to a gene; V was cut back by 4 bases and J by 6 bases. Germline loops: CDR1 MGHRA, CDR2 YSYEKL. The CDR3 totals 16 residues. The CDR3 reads CASSLPGLGGPGELFF. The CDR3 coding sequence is TGCGCCAGCAGCCTACCGGGACTAGGGGGGCCCGGGGAGCTGTTTTTT.

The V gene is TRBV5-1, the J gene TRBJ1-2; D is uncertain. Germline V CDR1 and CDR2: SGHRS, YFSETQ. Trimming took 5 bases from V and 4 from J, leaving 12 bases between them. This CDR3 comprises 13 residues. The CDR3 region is CASSYDTTYGYTF. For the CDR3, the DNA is TGCGCCAGCAGTTATGACACTACCTATGGCTACACCTTC.

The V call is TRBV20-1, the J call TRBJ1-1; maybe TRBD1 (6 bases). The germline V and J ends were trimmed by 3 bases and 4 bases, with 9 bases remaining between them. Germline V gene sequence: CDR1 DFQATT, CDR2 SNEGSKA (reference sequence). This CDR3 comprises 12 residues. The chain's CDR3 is CSASLGGTEAFF. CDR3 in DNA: TGCAGTGCTAGTTTAGGGGGCACTGAAGCTTTCTTT.

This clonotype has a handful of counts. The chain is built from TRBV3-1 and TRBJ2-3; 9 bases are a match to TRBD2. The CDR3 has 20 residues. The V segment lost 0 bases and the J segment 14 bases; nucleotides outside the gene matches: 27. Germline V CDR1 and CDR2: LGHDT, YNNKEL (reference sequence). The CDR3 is CASSQDLWREGLTEHRYAYF. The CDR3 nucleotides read TGTGCCAGCAGCCAAGATTTGTGGCGGGAGGGCCTGACCGAGCACAGATACGCGTATTTT.

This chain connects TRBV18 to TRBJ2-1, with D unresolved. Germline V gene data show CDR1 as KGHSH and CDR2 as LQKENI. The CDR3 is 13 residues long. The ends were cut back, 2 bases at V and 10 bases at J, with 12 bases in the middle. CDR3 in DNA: TGTGCCAGCTCACCAGTAGGGATCTACGAGCAGTTCTTC. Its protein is CASSPVGIYEQFF.

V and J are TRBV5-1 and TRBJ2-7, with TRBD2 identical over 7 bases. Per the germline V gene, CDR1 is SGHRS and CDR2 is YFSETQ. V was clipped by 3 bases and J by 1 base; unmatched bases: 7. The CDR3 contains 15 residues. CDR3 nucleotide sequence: TGCGCCAGCAGCTCATCGGGAGGTGCATCCTACGAGCAGTACTTC. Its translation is CASSSSGGASYEQYF.

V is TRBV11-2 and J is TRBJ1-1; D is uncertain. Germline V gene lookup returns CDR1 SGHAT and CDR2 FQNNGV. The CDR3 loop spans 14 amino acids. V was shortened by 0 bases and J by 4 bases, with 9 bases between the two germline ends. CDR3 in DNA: TGTGCCAGCAGCTTAGACCGGGCCGCCACTGAAGCTTTCTTT. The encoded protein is CASSLDRAATEAFF.

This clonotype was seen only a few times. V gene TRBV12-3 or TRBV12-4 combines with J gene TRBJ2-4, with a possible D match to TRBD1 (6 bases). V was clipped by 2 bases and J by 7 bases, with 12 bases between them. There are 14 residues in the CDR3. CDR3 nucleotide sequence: TGTGCCAGCAGTTTAACAGGGCAGGTGAACATTCAGTACTTC. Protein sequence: CASSLTGQVNIQYF.

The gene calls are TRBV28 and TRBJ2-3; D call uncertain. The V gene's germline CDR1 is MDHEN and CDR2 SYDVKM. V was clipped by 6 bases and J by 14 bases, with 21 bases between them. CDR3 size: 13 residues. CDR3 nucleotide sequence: TGTGCCAGCAGCCGCCCTATACACAGATACGCGTATTTT. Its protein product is CASSRPIHRYAYF.

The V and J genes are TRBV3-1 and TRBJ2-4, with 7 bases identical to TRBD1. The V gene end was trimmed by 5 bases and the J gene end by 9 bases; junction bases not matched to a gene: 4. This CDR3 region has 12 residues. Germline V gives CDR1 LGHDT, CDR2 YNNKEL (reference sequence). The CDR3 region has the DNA TGTGCCAGCAGCGACAGGGTCGGCATTCAGTACTTC. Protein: CASSDRVGIQYF.

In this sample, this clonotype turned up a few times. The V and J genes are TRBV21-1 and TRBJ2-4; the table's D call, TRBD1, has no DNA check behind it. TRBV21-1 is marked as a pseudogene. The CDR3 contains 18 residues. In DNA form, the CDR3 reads TGTGCCAGCAGCAAAGCCCCGGGAACGGGATTGTCCAAAAACATTCAGTACTTC. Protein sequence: CASSKAPGTGLSKNIQYF.